Listed below are T cell receptor beta chains from one sample, sequenced in a study of post-analysis software for immune sequencing data. TCRdb passed the PCR reads through MiXCR, listing each CDR3 protein once. The sample gives fewer than 600,000 distinct CDR3 sequences, under 55% of which show up once; about 12% is in the top ten. Sequenced: blood. These receptors were collected from a girl between 10 and 17 years old with multiple sclerosis. The CDR3 runs from the conserved cysteine through the conserved F or W. D genes are given only for firm matches. For some rows the clone size is stated as once, few or many, or as a class when expanded; others skip it.

j_call v_call d_call clone_size cdr3_nt cdr3_aa
TRBJ2-1 TRBV20-1 TRBD2 . TGCAGTGCTAGCCTCACTAGCGTATACAATGAGCAGTTCTTC CSASLTSVYNEQFF
TRBJ2-7 TRBV20-1 . . TGCAGTGCTAGAGGTAGGGCAACCTACGAGCAGTACTTC CSARGRATYEQYF
TRBJ2-7 TRBV6-6 TRBD1 few TGTGCCAGCACAGGGGGCTTAAACTACGAGCAGTACTTC CASTGGLNYEQYF
TRBJ1-2 TRBV7-2 TRBD1 few TGTGCCAGCAGCCCTACCGGGACAGCGACTAACTATGGCTACACCTTC CASSPTGTATNYGYTF
TRBJ2-4 TRBV7-3 . few TGTGCCAGCAGCTTAAATCTCGGTGCGGGCGCGGTAGCCAAAAACATTCAGTACTTC CASSLNLGAGAVAKNIQYF
TRBJ2-7 TRBV14 . . TGTGCCAGCAGCCAAGGGGGCAGACTCTACGAGCAGTACTTC CASSQGGRLYEQYF
TRBJ2-1 TRBV11-2 . . TGTGCCAGCAGCTTAGAACCCCCTGGAGCGGGCCACAATGAGCAGTTCTTC CASSLEPPGAGHNEQFF
TRBJ2-7 TRBV29-1 . few TGCAGCGTTGAAGATGCATCCTACGAGCAGTACTTC CSVEDASYEQYF
TRBJ2-1 TRBV20-1 . few TGCAGTGCTAGAGATGTAGGACGCCCCAATGAGCAGTTCTTC CSARDVGRPNEQFF
TRBJ2-7 TRBV20-1 TRBD2 few TGCAGTGCTAGAGATTGGGGTAGCGGGGGGTACTACGAGCAGTACTTC CSARDWGSGGYYEQYF
TRBJ2-5 TRBV6-5 . . TGTGCCAGCAGTAAAAAGCCCATGGACCCGAATGCGGAGTACTTC CASSKKPMDPNAEYF
TRBJ2-7 TRBV20-1 TRBD2 few TGCAGTGCTAGTCCCCCCCGCGGGGGGCCCTACGAGCAGTACTTC CSASPPRGGPYEQYF
TRBJ2-3 TRBV29-1 TRBD2 few TGCAGCGTTGAATGGCTAGCGGGAGTAAGTGAAGATACGCAGTATTTT CSVEWLAGVSEDTQYF
TRBJ2-7 TRBV7-9 . few TGTGCCAGCCAAGCAGGGGCCAACGAGCAGTACTTC CASQAGANEQYF
TRBJ1-2 TRBV7-2 . . TGTGCCAGCAGCTCAGGGCCCTATGGCTACACCTTC CASSSGPYGYTF
TRBJ1-5 TRBV6-5 . . TGTGCCAGCAGTTATGGGGGCAATCAGCCCCAGCATTTT CASSYGGNQPQHF
TRBJ1-1 TRBV5-1 . few TGCGCCAGCAGCAACGAGGGTAGAGGGAACACTGAAGCTTTCTTT CASSNEGRGNTEAFF
TRBJ2-1 TRBV4-1 . . TGCGCCAGCAGCCAAGAGGCGGCCTTTCCATACAATGAGCAGTTCTTC CASSQEAAFPYNEQFF
TRBJ2-3 TRBV12-3/TRBV12-4 . . TGTGCCAGCAGAAGAGGGGCCTCGTTGGATACGCAGTATTTT CASRRGASLDTQYF
TRBJ2-1 TRBV24-1 TRBD2 few TGTGCCACCAGTGACCCGACTAGCGGGAGAAACTACAATGAGCAGTTCTTC CATSDPTSGRNYNEQFF
TRBJ2-3 TRBV12-3/TRBV12-4 TRBD2 few TGTGCCAGCAGTCTTAGACTAGCGATCACAGATACGCAGTATTTT CASSLRLAITDTQYF
TRBJ2-7 TRBV5-1 TRBD2 . TGCGCCAGCAGCCGTCCCGGGACTAGCGGGAGGGCCTCCTACGAGCAGTACTTC CASSRPGTSGRASYEQYF
TRBJ2-7 TRBV24-1 TRBD1 . TGTGCCACCAGTTCCCGGGGACAGGGCTCCTACGAGCAGTACTTC CATSSRGQGSYEQYF
TRBJ1-6 TRBV28 TRBD1 . TGTGCCAGCAGTTTATTCCCCCGGGACAGGCCCCTGAATTCACCCCTCCACTTT CASSLFPRDRPLNSPLHF
TRBJ2-2 TRBV9 TRBD2 . TGTGCCAGCGGACTAGACACCGGGGAGCTGTTTTTT CASGLDTGELFF
TRBJ2-1 TRBV13 TRBD2 . TGTGCCAGCAGCCTTGGACTAGCGGTGACCTACAATGAGCAGTTCTTC CASSLGLAVTYNEQFF
TRBJ2-1 TRBV7-9 . . TGTGCCAGCAGCTTAGCCGGGACACGGGAAGAGACCCAGTTCTTC CASSLAGTREETQFF
TRBJ2-7 TRBV20-1 . . TGCAGTGCTAGAAGGCAAGAGCTCCTTCGCTCCTACGAGCAGTACTTC CSARRQELLRSYEQYF
TRBJ2-5 TRBV28 . . TGTGCCAGCAGCACCCGAGGGTCCCTGGGAGAGACCCAGTACTTC CASSTRGSLGETQYF
TRBJ2-5 TRBV13 TRBD1 few TGTGCCAGCAGCTTATGGACAGGGCGCGAGACCCAGTACTTC CASSLWTGRETQYF
TRBJ2-5 TRBV18 . few TGTGCCAGCTCACCAGTGGTCCAAGAGACCCAGTACTTC CASSPVVQETQYF
TRBJ1-2 TRBV5-1 . . TGCGCCAGCAGAACCGGGACGGATAACTATGGCTACACCTTC CASRTGTDNYGYTF
TRBJ1-1 TRBV2 . . TGTGCCAGCAGTCCAGCCCCCAGCCATGCGGGAGGGACTGAAGCTTTCTTT CASSPAPSHAGGTEAFF
TRBJ1-1 TRBV20-1 . . TGCAGTGCTCCCTACACTGAAGCTTTCTTT CSAPYTEAFF
TRBJ2-5 TRBV20-1 . . TGCAGTGCCAACAGGGGAGGGGAGACCCAGTACTTC CSANRGGETQYF
TRBJ1-1 TRBV12-5 TRBD1 . TGTGCTAGTGGTTGGACAGGGAGCACTGAAGCTTTCTTT CASGWTGSTEAFF
TRBJ2-3 TRBV7-3 TRBD2 few TGTGCCAGCAGCTTAATGGCTAGCGGGAACACAGATACGCAGTATTTT CASSLMASGNTDTQYF
TRBJ2-7 TRBV20-1 TRBD1 few TGCAGTGCTAGTAGCAGGGGGCTAAGTTACGAGCAGTACTTC CSASSRGLSYEQYF
TRBJ2-7 TRBV30 TRBD1 . TGTGCCTGGTCGACAGGGGGGGCACGAGAGCAGTACTTC CAWSTGGAREQYF
TRBJ2-1 TRBV28 TRBD1 . TGTGCCAGCAGTACGGACAGGGGGGACAATGAGCAGTTCTTC CASSTDRGDNEQFF
TRBJ2-5 TRBV27 TRBD2 few TGTGCCAGTCCAAGCGGGAGGGTTATAGAGACCCAGTACTTC CASPSGRVIETQYF
TRBJ2-1 TRBV6-5 TRBD2 . TGTGCCAGCAGTTACGGTCGACTAGCGGGAGACCCACTTTACAATGAGCAGTTCTTC CASSYGRLAGDPLYNEQFF
TRBJ2-1 TRBV4-1 TRBD2 . TGCGCCAGCAGCCAAGACGGCGGGAGGCCTTCCTCCTACAATGAGCAGTTCTTC CASSQDGGRPSSYNEQFF
TRBJ2-1 TRBV28 TRBD1 . TGTGCCAGCAGTAATCGGACAGGGGGCTATCCTGAGCAGTTCTTC CASSNRTGGYPEQFF
TRBJ2-5 TRBV11-2 TRBD2 . TGTGCCAGCAGCTTATCAGCGGGAGAGACGGAGACCCAGTACTTC CASSLSAGETETQYF
TRBJ2-5 TRBV24-1 TRBD2 few TGTGCCACCAGTGATTCGGGGGGCCAAGAGACCCAGTACTTC CATSDSGGQETQYF
TRBJ2-7 TRBV2 TRBD1 . TGTGCCAGCAGCAGGACAGGGCGCTACGAGCAGTACTTC CASSRTGRYEQYF
TRBJ1-1 TRBV7-9 . . TGTGCCAGCAGCTTAGCGGGTTATGGTAGAGGACTGAACACTGAAGCTTTCTTT CASSLAGYGRGLNTEAFF
TRBJ2-3 TRBV2 . . TGTGCCAGCACGTCCACGGGAGATACGCAGTATTTT CASTSTGDTQYF
TRBJ2-3 TRBV6-4 . once TGTGCCAGCAGTGACTTCCCAGGAGATACGCAGTATTTT CASSDFPGDTQYF
TRBJ2-1 TRBV7-9 . few TGTGCCAGCAGCACTCTTGGGGGGCTAGGTCTCAATGAGCAGTTCTTC CASSTLGGLGLNEQFF
TRBJ2-7 TRBV7-2 . . TGTGCCAGCAGCTTAGAGTGGTTAGGGGACGGCTACGAGCAGTACTTC CASSLEWLGDGYEQYF